This T cell receptor (beta chain) was identified during a study of blood T cell repertoires in COVID-19. Looking at the study overall: Both acute and convalescent COVID-19 samples were obtained from the United States, Italy and Spain.

Per germline, CDR1 SGHVS and CDR2 FQNEAQ. This CDR3 region has 17 residues. V was clipped by 5 bases and J by 0 bases, with 14 bases between them. In the original analysis: Estimation of nucleated cell counts was performed using reference gene primer amplification. TCRdb keeps only in-frame clones here, not all; method: immunoSEQ multiplex PCR. From that table come the V and J calls and clone size; the DNA was used to work out D and trimming. This sample has some 250,000 clones, with approximately 91% found just once. The study drew participants aged about 18 to 89 years from about two dozen US areas. Clinical history reported by participants formed the basis on which cohorts were assigned.

The sequence derives from a human donor in a cohort exposed to, infected with or recovered from COVID-19 (not recorded which). The donor label of this sample is uncertain. The sequencing sample was made of PBMCs or T cells enriched from blood (not recorded which). The rearrangement joins TRBV7-8 to TRBJ2-6, with TRBD2 as a possible D gene (8 bases). CDR3 in amino acids: CASSPGGDSSGANVLTF. The CDR3 bases are TGTGCCAGCAGCCCCGGGGGGGACAGCTCTGGGGCCAACGTCCTGACTTTC.